The 14 T cell receptor beta chains below come from one sample, sequenced in a study of early T cells in non-severe SARS-CoV-2 infection (dated by TCRdb to about 2021). Library preparation used 5' RACE. For sequencing, a NextSeq 500 was employed. The public sequencing data were trimmed at Q25 with fastp and processed into clonotypes with MiXCR by TCRdb, which kept only in-frame beta chains. One record per CDR3 amino acid sequence lists the most common genes and DNA. The sample contains some 70,000 distinct CDR3 sequences, less than 5% of them found a single time. Together, the top ten hold around 4.9% of the sample. What was sequenced was whole blood. All receptors derive from an adult who was a healthcare worker with PCR-confirmed SARS-CoV-2 infection or an uninfected control (not recorded which).

As concerns this clonotype: This may arise from a read error, as a much more abundant clone is one base away. The chain uses TRBV19 and TRBJ2-1, with D possibly being TRBD2 (7 bases). This CDR3 is built from 15 residues. Looked up from germline, CDR1 is LNHDA and CDR2 is SQIVND (reference sequence). The chain's CDR3 is CASSIRGATTNEQLF. In DNA form, the CDR3 reads TGTGCCAGTAGTATTCGGGGGGCGACGACGAATGAGCAGCTCTTC. The full variable domain, in which reference TRBV19 and TRBJ2-1 provide the parts outside the CDR3, is DGGITQSPKYLFRKEGQNVTLSCEQNLNHDAMYWYRQDPGQGLRLIYYSQIVNDFQKGDIAEGYSVSREKKESFPLTVTSAQKNPTAFYLCASSIRGATTNEQLFGPGTRLTVL.

Only a few counts were recorded for this clonotype. This sequence joins TRBV5-1 and TRBJ2-7; D is ambiguous. This CDR3 has 15 amino acids. The germline CDR1 and CDR2 sequences are SGHRS and YFSETQ. The V end lost 0 bases, the J end lost 6 bases, and 16 bases lay between the germline ends. CDR3 sequence reads: CASSLEGSEVSEQYF. The CDR3 region has the DNA TGCGCCAGCAGCTTGGAGGGCAGTGAGGTATCCGAGCAGTACTTC. The entire variable domain, with the rest obtained from reference TRBV5-1 and TRBJ2-7, is as follows: KAGVTQTPRYLIKTRGQQVTLSCSPISGHRSVSWYQQTPGQGLQFLFEYFSETQRNKGNFPGRFSGRQFSNSRSEMNVSTLELGDSALYLCASSLEGSEVSEQYFGPGTRLTVT.

With respect to this clonotype: A much larger clone lies a single base off, so this may be a read error. The chain joins TRBV19 to TRBJ1-3; tentative D call: TRBD1 (5 bases). The germline gives CDR1 LNHDA, CDR2 SQIVND (reference sequence). This CDR3 contains 15 residues. The CDR3 bases are TGTGTCAGTATTCCGGGACCATTCTCTGGAAACACCATATATTTT. Protein: CVSIPGPFSGNTIYF.

The chain joins TRBV7-2 to TRBJ2-3, with 14 bases aligning to TRBD2. Looked up from germline, CDR1 is SGHTA and CDR2 is FQGNSA. V shed 5 bases, J shed 5 bases, and the junction held 9 bases outside the gene matches. This CDR3 is built from 17 residues. CDR3 in DNA: TGTGCCAGCAGCCTGAGGGGACTAGCGGGGGTTTTAGATACGCAGTATTTT. Protein: CASSLRGLAGVLDTQYF. Full variable domain (remainder filled in from reference TRBV7-2 and TRBJ2-3): GAGVSQSPSNKVTEKGKDVELRCDPISGHTALYWYRQSLGQGLEFLIYFQGNSAPDKSGLPSDRFSAERTGGSVSTLTIQRTQQEDSAVYLCASSLRGLAGVLDTQYFGPGTRLTVL.

This clonotype was recorded many times. The DNA for the CDR3 is TGTGCCAGCAGCGTAGGAGTTGGGGGCGGGAGGGCGTACAATGAGCAGTTCTTC. Amino acids: CASSVGVGGGRAYNEQFF. This chain links TRBV9 with TRBJ2-1; 9 bases align to TRBD2. Germline assignment: CDR1 SGDLS and CDR2 YYNGEE. CDR3 length equals 18 residues. The V segment lost 0 bases and the J segment 4 bases; nucleotides outside the gene matches: 11.

The chain has TRBV7-8 and TRBJ1-5, with D tentatively TRBD1 (6 bases). The V gene's germline CDR1 is SGHVS and CDR2 FQNEAQ. Trimming removed 5 bases at V and 1 base at J, with 9 bases between. This CDR3 is 14 amino acids long. The CDR3 spells CASSRGGSNQPQHF. The CDR3 bases are TGTGCCAGCAGCAGAGGGGGGAGCAATCAGCCCCAGCATTTT.

This clonotype was seen ten or more times. The chain joins TRBV24-1 to TRBJ2-3, with a weak D call TRBD1 (5 bases). Germline V lookup: CDR1 KGHDR, CDR2 SFDVKD. The ends were cut back, 9 bases at V and 0 bases at J, with 9 bases in the middle. The CDR3 is made up of 13 amino acids. In DNA, the CDR3 is TGTGCCACCGCTCGACAGAGCACAGATACGCAGTATTTT. Protein: CATARQSTDTQYF.

This clonotype came up a few times. This chain joins TRBV2 and TRBJ2-1; TRBD2 aligns across 7 bases. Germline values: CDR1 SNHLY, CDR2 FYNNEI. The CDR3 has 13 residues. Trimming removed 3 bases from V and 6 bases from J; junction bases left unmatched: 2. CDR3 loop: CASSDLAVNEQFF. The CDR3 region has the DNA TGTGCCAGCAGTGACCTAGCGGTCAATGAGCAGTTCTTC.

The table lists this clonotype with many counts. The rearrangement joins TRBV14 to TRBJ2-2; D possibly corresponds to TRBD2 (6 bases). The CDR3 extends over 15 amino acids. Trimming stripped 1 base from V and 0 bases from J, with 6 bases between. CDR1 is SGHDN, CDR2 FVKESK, per germline. The CDR3 DNA reads as TGTGCCAGCAGCCAAGGACTAGCGAACACCGGGGAGCTGTTTTTT. Its protein is CASSQGLANTGELFF.

The CDR3 region has the DNA TGTGCCAGCAGCTTAGTAAGCGCGGGCTCTGTGTTTTACAATGAGCAGTTCTTC. This codes for CASSLVSAGSVFYNEQFF. The rearrangement uses TRBV7-2 and TRBJ2-1; TRBD2 might be the D (5 bases). Looked up from germline, CDR1 is SGHTA and CDR2 is FQGNSA. There are 18 residues in the CDR3. V gave up 1 base and J gave up 4 bases, with 20 bases separating them. The full variable domain, with the rest looked up from reference TRBV7-2 and TRBJ2-1, is GAGVSQSPSNKVTEKGKDVELRCDPISGHTALYWYRQSLGQGLEFLIYFQGNSAPDKSGLPSDRFSAERTGGSVSTLTIQRTQQEDSAVYLCASSLVSAGSVFYNEQFFGPGTRLTVL.

This clonotype was counted ten times or more. The chain is built from TRBV27 and TRBJ2-6; D may be TRBD1 (5 bases). This CDR3 is 16 amino acids long. Germline values: CDR1 MNHEY, CDR2 SMNVEV (reference sequence). The germline V and J ends were trimmed by 2 bases and 1 base, with 9 bases remaining between them. CDR3 protein: CASSLQGFSGANVLTF. CDR3 coding DNA: TGTGCCAGCAGTTTACAGGGTTTTTCTGGGGCCAACGTCCTGACTTTC.

J is TRBJ1-2 and V is TRBV11-2; maybe TRBD1 (5 bases). This CDR3 has 15 residues. Looked up from germline, CDR1 is SGHAT and CDR2 is FQNNGV. Trimming stripped 2 bases from V and 7 bases from J, with 17 bases between. The CDR3 here is CASSLLGFGGIGYTF. CDR3 bases: TGTGCCAGCAGCTTATTAGGATTTGGGGGGATTGGCTACACCTTC.

This clonotype has ten or more counts. The chain combines TRBV7-2 with TRBJ2-1; the match to TRBD2 covers 16 bases. Trimming took 4 bases from V and 4 from J; bases not matched to a gene: 4. This CDR3 contains 17 residues. Germline V gives CDR1 SGHTA, CDR2 FQGNSA. The CDR3, as DNA: TGTGCCAGCAGCTCCGGGACTAGCGGGAGGGCTTACAATGAGCAGTTCTTC. Protein product: CASSSGTSGRAYNEQFF.

The sample holds many counts of this clonotype. V gene TRBV11-2 combines with J gene TRBJ2-7; TRBD2 aligns across 7 bases. The germline V gene has CDR1 SGHAT and CDR2 FQNNGV. There are 14 residues in the CDR3. The trim removed 4 bases at V and 2 bases at J, leaving 5 bases unmatched. The CDR3 DNA sequence: TGTGCCAGCAGCTACTCTAGCGGTACCTACGAGCAGTACTTC. Translation gives CASSYSSGTYEQYF.